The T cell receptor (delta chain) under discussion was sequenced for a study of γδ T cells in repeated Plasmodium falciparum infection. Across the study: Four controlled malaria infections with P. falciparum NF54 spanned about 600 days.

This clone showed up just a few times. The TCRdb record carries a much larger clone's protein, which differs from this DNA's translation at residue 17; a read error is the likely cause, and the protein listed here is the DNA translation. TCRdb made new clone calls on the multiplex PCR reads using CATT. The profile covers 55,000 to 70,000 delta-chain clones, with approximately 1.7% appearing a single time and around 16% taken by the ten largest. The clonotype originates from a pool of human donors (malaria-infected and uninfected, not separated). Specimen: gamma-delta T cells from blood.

The CDR3 spells CAYRRFFAFPPSTGGYTDKLIF. CDR3 nucleotides: TGTGCTTATAGGAGATTCTTTGCCTTCCCCCCGAGTACTGGGGGATACACCGATAAACTCATCTTT. The rearrangement joins TRAV38-2/DV8 to TRDJ1, with TRDD3 matching 10 bases. Germline lookup yields CDR1 TSESDYY and CDR2 QEAYKQQN. This CDR3 has 22 amino acids. V dropped 2 bases and J dropped 0; count of bases not matched to a gene: 22.